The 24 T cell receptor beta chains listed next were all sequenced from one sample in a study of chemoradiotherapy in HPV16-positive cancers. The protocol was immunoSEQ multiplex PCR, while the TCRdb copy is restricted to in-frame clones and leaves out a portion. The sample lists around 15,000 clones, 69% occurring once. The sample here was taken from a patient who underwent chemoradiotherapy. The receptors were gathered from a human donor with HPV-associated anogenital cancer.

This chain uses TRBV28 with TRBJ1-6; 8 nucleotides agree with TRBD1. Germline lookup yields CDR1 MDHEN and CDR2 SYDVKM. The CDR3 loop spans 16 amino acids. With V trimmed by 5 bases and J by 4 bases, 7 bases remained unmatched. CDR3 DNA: TGTGCCAGCAGTCTACGGACAGGGTCATATAATTCACCCCTCCACTTT. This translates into CASSLRTGSYNSPLHF. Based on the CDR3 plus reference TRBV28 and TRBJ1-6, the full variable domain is DVKVTQSSRYLVKRTGEKVFLECVQDMDHENMFWYRQDPGLGLRLIYFSYDVKMKEKGDIPEGYSVSREKKERFSLILESASTNQTSMYLCASSLRTGSYNSPLHFGNGTRLTVT.

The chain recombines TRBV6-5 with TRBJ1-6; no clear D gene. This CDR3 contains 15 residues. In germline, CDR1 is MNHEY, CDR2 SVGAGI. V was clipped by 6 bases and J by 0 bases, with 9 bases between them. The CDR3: CASRIPSSYNSPLHF. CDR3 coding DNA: TGTGCCAGCAGAATCCCCAGCTCCTATAATTCACCCCTCCACTTT.

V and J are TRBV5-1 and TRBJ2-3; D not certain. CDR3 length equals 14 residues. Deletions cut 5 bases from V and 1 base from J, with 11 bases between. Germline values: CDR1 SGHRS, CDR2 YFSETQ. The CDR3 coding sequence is TGCGCCAGCAGAGTTGAGTGGCGCACAGATACGCAGTATTTT. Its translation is CASRVEWRTDTQYF.

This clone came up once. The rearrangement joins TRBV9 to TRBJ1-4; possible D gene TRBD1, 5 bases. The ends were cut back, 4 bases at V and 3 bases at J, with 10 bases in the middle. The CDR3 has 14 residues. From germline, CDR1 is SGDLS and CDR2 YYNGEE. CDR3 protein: CASSTGGANEKLFF. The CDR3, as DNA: TGTGCCAGCAGCACGGGGGGGGCTAATGAAAAACTGTTTTTT.

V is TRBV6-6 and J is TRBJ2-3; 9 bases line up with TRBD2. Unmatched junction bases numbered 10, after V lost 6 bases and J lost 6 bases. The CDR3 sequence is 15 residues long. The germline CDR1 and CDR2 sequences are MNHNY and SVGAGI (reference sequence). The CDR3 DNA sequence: TGTGCCAGCAGGACCGGGACTAGCTTGTTTGATACGCAGTATTTT. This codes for CASRTGTSLFDTQYF.

The DNA for the CDR3 is TGCGCCAGCAGCACGGGACAGATGAACACTGAAGCTTTCTTT. Translation gives CASSTGQMNTEAFF. The genes are TRBV5-1 and TRBJ1-1; 7 bases align to TRBD1. CDR1 is SGHRS, CDR2 YFSETQ, per germline. This CDR3 is 14 amino acids long. V gave up 4 bases and J gave up 0 bases; unmatched junction bases: 3.

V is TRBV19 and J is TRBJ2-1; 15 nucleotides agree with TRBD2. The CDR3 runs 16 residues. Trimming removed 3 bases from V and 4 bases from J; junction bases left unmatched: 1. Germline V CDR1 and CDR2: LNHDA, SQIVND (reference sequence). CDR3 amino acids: CASSIGTSGGYNEQFF. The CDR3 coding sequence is TGTGCCAGTAGTATCGGGACTAGCGGGGGGTACAATGAGCAGTTCTTC.

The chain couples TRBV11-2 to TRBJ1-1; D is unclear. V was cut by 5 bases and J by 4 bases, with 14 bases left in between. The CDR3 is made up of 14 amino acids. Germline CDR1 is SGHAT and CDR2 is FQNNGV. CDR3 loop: CASSLNELITEAFF. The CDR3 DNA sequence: TGTGCCAGCAGCCTAAACGAGTTGATCACTGAAGCTTTCTTT. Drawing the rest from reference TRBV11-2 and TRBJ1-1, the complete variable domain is EAGVAQSPRYKIIEKRQSVAFWCNPISGHATLYWYQQILGQGPKLLIQFQNNGVVDDSQLPKDRFSAERLKGVDSTLKIQPAKLEDSAVYLCASSLNELITEAFFGQGTRLTVV.

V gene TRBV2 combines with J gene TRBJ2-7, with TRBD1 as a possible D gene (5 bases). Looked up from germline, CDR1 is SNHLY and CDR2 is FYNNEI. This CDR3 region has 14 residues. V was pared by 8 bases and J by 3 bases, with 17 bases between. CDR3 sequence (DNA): TGTGCCAGCCACATTAATCCAGGGATCTACGAGCAGTACTTC. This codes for CASHINPGIYEQYF.

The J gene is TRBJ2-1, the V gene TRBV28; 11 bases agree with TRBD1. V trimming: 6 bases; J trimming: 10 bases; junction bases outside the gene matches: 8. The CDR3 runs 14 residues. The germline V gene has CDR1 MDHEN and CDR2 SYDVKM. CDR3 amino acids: CASSRWTGGAEQFF. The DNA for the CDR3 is TGTGCCAGCAGCCGCTGGACAGGGGGCGCGGAGCAGTTCTTC.

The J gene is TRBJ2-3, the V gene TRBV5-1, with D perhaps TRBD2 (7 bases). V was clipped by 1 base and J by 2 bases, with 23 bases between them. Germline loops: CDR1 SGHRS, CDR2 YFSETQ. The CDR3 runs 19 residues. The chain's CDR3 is CASSLYFGGRGRNTDTQYF. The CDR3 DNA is TGCGCCAGCAGCTTGTACTTTGGAGGGAGGGGGAGAAACACAGATACGCAGTATTTT.

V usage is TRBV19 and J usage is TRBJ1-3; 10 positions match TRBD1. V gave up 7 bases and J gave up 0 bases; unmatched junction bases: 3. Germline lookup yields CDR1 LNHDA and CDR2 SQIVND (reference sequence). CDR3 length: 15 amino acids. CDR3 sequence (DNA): TGTGCCAGTATCTGGACAGGGGGCTCTGGAAACACCATATATTTT. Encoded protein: CASIWTGGSGNTIYF.

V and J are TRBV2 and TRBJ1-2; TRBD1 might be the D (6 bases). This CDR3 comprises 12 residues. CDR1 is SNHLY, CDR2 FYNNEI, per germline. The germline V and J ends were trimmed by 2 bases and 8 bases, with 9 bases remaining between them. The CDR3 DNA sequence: TGTGCCAGCAGTGAATGGGGGGCCGGCTACACCTTC. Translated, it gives CASSEWGAGYTF.

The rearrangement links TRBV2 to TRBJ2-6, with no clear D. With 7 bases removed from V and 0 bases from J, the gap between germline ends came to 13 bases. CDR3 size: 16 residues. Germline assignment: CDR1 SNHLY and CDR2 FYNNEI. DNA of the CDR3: TGTGCCAGCATGCTCGAAGGTAACTCTGGGGCCAACGTCCTGACTTTC. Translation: CASMLEGNSGANVLTF.

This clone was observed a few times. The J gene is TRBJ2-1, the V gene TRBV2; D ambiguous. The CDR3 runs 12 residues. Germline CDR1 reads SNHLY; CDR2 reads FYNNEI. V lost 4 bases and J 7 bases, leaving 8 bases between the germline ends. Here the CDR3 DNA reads TGTGCCAGCAGTGGATCGAGAAATGAGCAGTTCTTC. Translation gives CASSGSRNEQFF.

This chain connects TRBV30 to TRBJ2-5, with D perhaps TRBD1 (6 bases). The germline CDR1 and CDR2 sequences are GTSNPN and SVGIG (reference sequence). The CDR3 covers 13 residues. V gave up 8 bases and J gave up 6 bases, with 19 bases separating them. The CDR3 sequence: CAVTDRLLKTQYF. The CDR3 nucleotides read TGTGCCGTTACAGACAGGCTGTTAAAGACCCAGTACTTC.

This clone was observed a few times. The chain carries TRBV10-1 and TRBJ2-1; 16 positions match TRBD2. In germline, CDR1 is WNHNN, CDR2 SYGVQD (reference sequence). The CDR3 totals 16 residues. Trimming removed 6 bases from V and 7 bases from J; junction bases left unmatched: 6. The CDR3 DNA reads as TGCGCCAGCAGACCGGGACTAGCGGGGGGGTGTAATGAGCAGTTCTTC. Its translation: CASRPGLAGGCNEQFF.

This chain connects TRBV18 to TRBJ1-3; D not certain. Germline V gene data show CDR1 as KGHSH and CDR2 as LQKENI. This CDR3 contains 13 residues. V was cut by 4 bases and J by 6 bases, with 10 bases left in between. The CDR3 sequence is CASSLFSENTIYF. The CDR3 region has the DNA TGTGCCAGCTCACTTTTTTCGGAAAACACCATATATTTT.

The CDR3 DNA follows: TGTGCCAGCAGCTTAGAACTGGCTGAGCAGTTCTTC. It encodes CASSLELAEQFF. The V and J genes are TRBV7-9 and TRBJ2-1, with D unclear. Trimming removed 1 base at V and 9 bases at J, with 7 bases between. In germline, CDR1 is SEHNR, CDR2 FQNEAQ (reference sequence). The CDR3 is 12 residues long. The entire variable domain, with the rest obtained from reference TRBV7-9 and TRBJ2-1, is as follows: DTGVSQNPRHKITKRGQNVTFRCDPISEHNRLYWYRQTLGQGPEFLTYFQNEAQLEKSRLLSDRFSAERPKGSFSTLEIQRTEQGDSAMYLCASSLELAEQFFGPGTRLTVL.

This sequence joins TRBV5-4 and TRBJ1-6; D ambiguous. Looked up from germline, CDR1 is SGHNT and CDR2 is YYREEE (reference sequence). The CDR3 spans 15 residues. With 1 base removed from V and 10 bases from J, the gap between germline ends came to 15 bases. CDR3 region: CASSLRGDWNSPLHF. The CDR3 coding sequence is TGTGCCAGCAGCTTGCGGGGAGATTGGAACTCACCCCTCCACTTT.

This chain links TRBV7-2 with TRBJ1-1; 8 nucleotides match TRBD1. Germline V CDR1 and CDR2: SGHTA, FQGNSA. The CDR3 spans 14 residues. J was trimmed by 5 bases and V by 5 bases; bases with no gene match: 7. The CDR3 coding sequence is TGTGCCAGCAGCCTCCAGGGGGCCGGGACTGAAGCTTTCTTT. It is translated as CASSLQGAGTEAFF.

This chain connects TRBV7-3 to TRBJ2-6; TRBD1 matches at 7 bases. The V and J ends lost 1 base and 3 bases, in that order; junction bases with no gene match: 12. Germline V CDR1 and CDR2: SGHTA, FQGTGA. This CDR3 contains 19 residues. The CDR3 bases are TGTGCCAGCAGCTTAAAGGGCCAAGGGGGCATCGGTGGGGCCAACGTCCTGACTTTC. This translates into CASSLKGQGGIGGANVLTF.

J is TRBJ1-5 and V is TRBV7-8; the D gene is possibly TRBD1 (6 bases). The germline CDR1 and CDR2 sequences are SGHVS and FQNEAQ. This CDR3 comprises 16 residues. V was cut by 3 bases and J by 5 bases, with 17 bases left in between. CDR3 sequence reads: CASSFLRGQWDQPQHF. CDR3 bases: TGTGCCAGCAGCTTTCTCCGTGGACAGTGGGATCAGCCCCAGCATTTT. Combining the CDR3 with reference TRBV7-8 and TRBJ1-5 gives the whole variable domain GAGVSQSPRYKVAKRGQDVALRCDPISGHVSLFWYQQALGQGPEFLTYFQNEAQLDKSGLPSDRFFAERPEGSVSTLKIQRTQQEDSAVYLCASSFLRGQWDQPQHFGDGTRLSIL.

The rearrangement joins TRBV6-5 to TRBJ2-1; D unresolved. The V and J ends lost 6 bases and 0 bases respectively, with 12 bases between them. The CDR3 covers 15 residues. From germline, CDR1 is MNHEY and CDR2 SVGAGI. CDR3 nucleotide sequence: TGTGCCAGCAGATTTAGAGCCAGCTCCTACAATGAGCAGTTCTTC. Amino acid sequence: CASRFRASSYNEQFF.